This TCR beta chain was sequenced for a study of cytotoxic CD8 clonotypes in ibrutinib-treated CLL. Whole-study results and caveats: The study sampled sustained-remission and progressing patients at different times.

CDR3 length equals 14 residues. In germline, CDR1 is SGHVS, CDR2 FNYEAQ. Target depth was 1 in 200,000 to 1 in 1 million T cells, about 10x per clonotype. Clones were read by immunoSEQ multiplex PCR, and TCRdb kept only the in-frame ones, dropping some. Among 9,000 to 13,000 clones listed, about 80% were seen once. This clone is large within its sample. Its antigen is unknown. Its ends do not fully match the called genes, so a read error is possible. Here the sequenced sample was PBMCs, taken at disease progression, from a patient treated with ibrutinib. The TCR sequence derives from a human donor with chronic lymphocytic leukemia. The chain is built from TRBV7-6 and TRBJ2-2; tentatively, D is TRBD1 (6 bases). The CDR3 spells CASSIAGEAGELFF. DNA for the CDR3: TGTGCCAGCAGCATAGCAGGGGAAGCCGGGGAGCTGTTTTTT. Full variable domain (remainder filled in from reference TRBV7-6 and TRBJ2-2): GAGVSQSPRYKVTKRGQDVALRCDPISGHVSLYWYRQALGQGPEFLTYFNYEAQQDKSGLPNDRFSAERPEGSISTLTIQRTEQRDSAMYRCASSIAGEAGELFFGEGSRLTVL.